Detailed here is one T cell receptor beta chain. The data stem from a study of blood T cell repertoires in COVID-19. Looked up from germline, CDR1 is MNHEY and CDR2 is SVGAGI. This CDR3 region has 14 residues. Trimming left V 7 bases short and J 1 base short, with 13 bases between. Assay: immunoSEQ multiplex PCR; the TCRdb copy retains only in-frame clones and omits some. Found here are under 300,000 clones, approximately 80% of them singletons; the top ten hold approximately 4%. Sequencing was performed on peripheral blood. The chain employs TRBV6-5 and TRBJ2-5, with D possibly matching TRBD2 (5 bases). The TCR was taken from a woman in her thirties or forties with active or convalescent COVID-19. CDR3 amino acids: CASKTTGLQETQYF. The CDR3 nucleotides are TGTGCCAGCAAGACTACGGGTCTCCAAGAGACCCAGTACTTC.